The 25 T cell receptor beta chains below all came from one sample that was sequenced in a study of blood T cell repertoires in COVID-19. Method: immunoSEQ multiplex PCR; TCRdb's copy keeps in-frame clones and lacks some. The sample contains about 150,000 clones, more than 75% of which appear only once. Sequenced input: peripheral blood. The receptor source for this set is a man in his fifties who had recovered from COVID-19.

The J gene is TRBJ2-1, the V gene TRBV12-5; 9 nucleotides agree with TRBD1. The V and J ends lost 1 base and 8 bases, in that order; junction bases with no gene match: 12. The CDR3 is made up of 17 amino acids. The V gene's germline CDR1 is LGHNT and CDR2 FRNRAP. The chain's CDR3 is CASGLAEVTGGMHEQFF. The CDR3, as DNA: TGTGCTAGTGGTTTGGCGGAGGTGACAGGGGGGATGCATGAGCAGTTCTTC.

This chain uses TRBV5-1 with TRBJ2-2; 7 bases agree with TRBD2. This CDR3 is 15 amino acids long. Germline V gives CDR1 SGHRS, CDR2 YFSETQ. V lost 5 bases and J lost 5; bases outside the gene matches: 9. The DNA for the CDR3 is TGCGCCAGCAGATTAGGAGGGAGGGAGACCGGGGAGCTGTTTTTT. Protein: CASRLGGRETGELFF. The whole variable domain, remainder taken from reference TRBV5-1 and TRBJ2-2, is KAGVTQTPRYLIKTRGQQVTLSCSPISGHRSVSWYQQTPGQGLQFLFEYFSETQRNKGNFPGRFSGRQFSNSRSEMNVSTLELGDSALYLCASRLGGRETGELFFGEGSRLTVL.

The chain uses TRBV5-4 and TRBJ1-3, with 9 nucleotides matching TRBD1. Germline loops: CDR1 SGHNT, CDR2 YYREEE (reference sequence). V trimming: 4 bases; J trimming: 4 bases; junction bases outside the gene matches: 6. CDR3 length: 15 residues. The CDR3 DNA is TGTGCCAGCAGCGGAACCGGGACAGGGGGAAACACCATATATTTT. Encoded protein: CASSGTGTGGNTIYF.

This chain joins TRBV27 and TRBJ1-4, with 11 bases matching TRBD1. V dropped 4 bases and J dropped 8; count of bases not matched to a gene: 6. There are 15 residues in the CDR3. In germline, CDR1 is MNHEY, CDR2 SMNVEV (reference sequence). CDR3 amino acids: CASSSYGTGGEKLFF. The CDR3 DNA follows: TGTGCCAGCAGTTCCTATGGGACAGGGGGAGAAAAACTGTTTTTT.

The rearrangement links TRBV18 to TRBJ2-7, with 8 positions matching TRBD2. Losses at the gene ends were 2 bases for V and 3 bases for J; bases not matched to a gene: 9. Germline CDR1 and CDR2: KGHSH and LQKENI. This CDR3 contains 16 residues. The CDR3: CASSPSLAGGVYEQYF. DNA of the CDR3: TGTGCCAGCTCACCATCTCTTGCGGGGGGAGTCTACGAGCAGTACTTC.

The chain carries TRBV24-1 and TRBJ2-2, with 7 bases lining up with TRBD2. The CDR3 spans 16 residues. Trimming cost V 4 bases and J 6 bases; bases outside gene matches: 10. From germline, CDR1 is KGHDR and CDR2 SFDVKD. In DNA, the CDR3 is TGTGCCACCAGTGAACCGACTAGCATTGGGGCCGGGGAGCTGTTTTTT. The encoded protein is CATSEPTSIGAGELFF.

The count of this clone is one. This sequence joins TRBV28 and TRBJ1-1; possible D gene TRBD1, 6 bases. The CDR3 runs to 12 residues. The germline V gene has CDR1 MDHEN and CDR2 SYDVKM. Deletions cut 2 bases from V and 12 bases from J, with 13 bases between. Written as DNA, the CDR3 is TGTGCCAGCAGTTTACCCCCCGGGACACCTTTCTTT. Translated: CASSLPPGTPFF. Supplemented by reference TRBV28 and TRBJ1-1, the full variable domain reads DVKVTQSSRYLVKRTGEKVFLECVQDMDHENMFWYRQDPGLGLRLIYFSYDVKMKEKGDIPEGYSVSREKKERFSLILESASTNQTSMYLCASSLPPGTPFFGQGTRLTVV.

The chain joins TRBV5-1 to TRBJ2-3, with a possible D match to TRBD1 (5 bases). Germline values: CDR1 SGHRS, CDR2 YFSETQ. Trimming shortened V by 0 bases and J by 3 bases, and 11 bases separated the two germline ends. The CDR3 spans 15 residues. The CDR3 loop is CASSLEPGHTDTQYF. The CDR3 bases are TGCGCCAGCAGCTTGGAGCCAGGGCATACAGATACGCAGTATTTT.

The V gene is TRBV6-2 or TRBV6-3, the J gene TRBJ1-6, with D perhaps TRBD1 (6 bases). The CDR3 loop spans 15 amino acids. V was pared by 5 bases and J by 3 bases, with 11 bases between. CDR1 and CDR2 (germline): MNHEY, SVGEGT. The CDR3 bases are TGTGCCAGCAGTCTGGACAGCTTCTATAATTCACCCCTCCACTTT. This translates into CASSLDSFYNSPLHF.

V gene TRBV5-1 combines with J gene TRBJ2-1, with a possible D match to TRBD2 (5 bases). The V gene's germline CDR1 is SGHRS and CDR2 YFSETQ. This CDR3 is built from 15 residues. V lost 0 bases and J 6 bases, leaving 13 bases between the germline ends. The CDR3 region has the DNA TGCGCCAGCAGCTTGGTAACGGGGTGGCTCAATGAGCAGTTCTTC. Protein product: CASSLVTGWLNEQFF. Based on the CDR3 plus reference TRBV5-1 and TRBJ2-1, the full variable domain is KAGVTQTPRYLIKTRGQQVTLSCSPISGHRSVSWYQQTPGQGLQFLFEYFSETQRNKGNFPGRFSGRQFSNSRSEMNVSTLELGDSALYLCASSLVTGWLNEQFFGPGTRLTVL.

The rearrangement joins TRBV25-1 to TRBJ2-5; 7 bases match TRBD2. The CDR3 loop spans 11 amino acids. With 8 bases clipped from V and 7 bases from J, the junction kept 4 bases outside the gene matches. Germline V lookup: CDR1 MGHDK, CDR2 SYGVNS. The CDR3 bases are TGTGCCAGCCAGCGGGAAGGGACCCAGTACTTC. Its translation: CASQREGTQYF. Drawing the rest from reference TRBV25-1 and TRBJ2-5, the complete variable domain is EADIYQTPRYLVIGTGKKITLECSQTMGHDKMYWYQQDPGMELHLIHYSYGVNSTEKGDLSSESTVSRIRTEHFPLTLESARPSHTSQYLCASQREGTQYFGPGTRLLVL.

This rearrangement joins TRBV5-6 to TRBJ2-5, with D perhaps matching TRBD1 (5 bases). This CDR3 region has 16 residues. Germline loops: CDR1 SGHDT, CDR2 YYEEEE. Trimming stripped 3 bases from V and 3 bases from J, with 18 bases between. Written as DNA, the CDR3 is TGTGCCAGCAGCTGGGGTATAGGGGTCGCAGAAGAGACCCAGTACTTC. It codes for CASSWGIGVAEETQYF.

This chain joins TRBV2 and TRBJ2-5; maybe TRBD2 (5 bases). Germline CDR1 reads SNHLY; CDR2 reads FYNNEI. The CDR3 consists of 18 residues. V shed 4 bases and J shed 0 bases, with 21 bases lying between them. CDR3 loop: CASSVTPSGSGYQETQYF. The CDR3 DNA follows: TGTGCCAGCAGTGTAACGCCGTCCGGGTCGGGGTACCAAGAGACCCAGTACTTC.

This rearrangement joins TRBV7-3 to TRBJ2-1; TRBD2 matches at 7 bases. CDR1 is SGHTA and CDR2 is FQGTGA in the germline V gene. J was trimmed by 2 bases and V by 1 base; bases with no gene match: 5. The CDR3 consists of 16 residues. The CDR3 reads CASSLREGIPYNEQFF. CDR3 nucleotide sequence: TGTGCCAGCAGCTTAAGGGAGGGGATTCCCTACAATGAGCAGTTCTTC.

The J gene is TRBJ1-2, the V gene TRBV6-2 or TRBV6-3; maybe TRBD1 (5 bases). Trimming stripped 4 bases from V and 7 bases from J, with 10 bases between. In germline, CDR1 is MNHEY, CDR2 SVGEGT. CDR3 length: 12 residues. The CDR3: CASSSDSSGYTF. DNA of the CDR3: TGTGCCAGCAGTTCCGACAGTAGTGGCTACACCTTC.

The CDR3 region is CASSYRGDTEAFF. The CDR3 DNA follows: TGTGCCAGCAGTTACCGGGGGGACACTGAAGCTTTCTTT. The rearrangement links TRBV6-2 or TRBV6-3 to TRBJ1-1; tentative D call: TRBD1 (5 bases). CDR1 and CDR2 (germline): MNHEY, SVGEGT. V was cut by 2 bases and J by 3 bases, with 7 bases left in between. The CDR3 spans 13 residues.

V and J are TRBV24-1 and TRBJ2-7; TRBD1 aligns across 12 bases. The CDR3 sequence is 15 residues long. Unmatched junction bases numbered 7, after V lost 4 bases and J lost 7 bases. Germline V gene lookup returns CDR1 KGHDR and CDR2 SFDVKD. The DNA of the CDR3 is TGTGCCACCAGTGACTCCGGGACAGGGGGCAGGGAGCAGTACTTC. It yields the protein CATSDSGTGGREQYF.

This clone has just a few counts. The chain has TRBV5-6 and TRBJ2-7, with 8 bases fitting TRBD2. Losses at the gene ends were 0 bases for V and 3 bases for J; bases not matched to a gene: 2. From germline, CDR1 is SGHDT and CDR2 YYEEEE. This CDR3 has 14 residues. This CDR3 is CASSLGTSGYEQYF. CDR3 coding DNA: TGTGCCAGCAGCTTGGGTACTAGCGGCTACGAGCAGTACTTC.

The sample holds one count of this clone. The chain recombines TRBV5-3 with TRBJ2-7; the D gene is possibly TRBD1 (5 bases). TRBV5-3 is classed as an ORF, of uncertain function. Trimming removed 0 bases from V and 2 bases from J, with 9 bases in between. CDR3 size: 14 residues. The CDR3 is CARSLEGSPYEQYF. CDR3 nucleotide sequence: TGTGCCAGAAGCTTGGAGGGGTCTCCCTACGAGCAGTACTTC.

The V and J genes are TRBV2 and TRBJ1-1, with a possible D match to TRBD1 (6 bases). The V gene lost 7 bases and the J gene lost 4 bases, with 19 bases spanning the gap. This CDR3 region has 15 residues. CDR1 and CDR2 from the germline V gene are SNHLY and FYNNEI. CDR3 region: CASTREKGVGTEAFF. The CDR3 region has the DNA TGTGCCAGCACGCGTGAAAAGGGGGTCGGCACTGAAGCTTTCTTT. The full variable domain, rest sourced from reference TRBV2 and TRBJ1-1, is EPEVTQTPSHQVTQMGQEVILRCVPISNHLYFYWYRQILGQKVEFLVSFYNNEISEKSEIFDDQFSVERPDGSNFTLKIRSTKLEDSAMYFCASTREKGVGTEAFFGQGTRLTVV.

The chain combines TRBV27 with TRBJ2-7; tentatively, D is TRBD1 (6 bases). CDR3 length equals 15 residues. Trimming left V 4 bases short and J 0 bases short, with 13 bases between. Germline V gene lookup returns CDR1 MNHEY and CDR2 SMNVEV (reference sequence). The CDR3 nucleotides are TGTGCCAGCAGTTCGGACAGACTTAGCTCCTACGAGCAGTACTTC. Its translation is CASSSDRLSSYEQYF.

The chain is built from TRBV11-2 and TRBJ2-7; TRBD2 might be the D (6 bases). The CDR3 contains 18 residues. Per germline, CDR1 SGHAT and CDR2 FQNNGV. V lost 1 base and J 2 bases, leaving 21 bases between the germline ends. The CDR3, as DNA: TGTGCCAGCAGCTTAGCCCTGGAGGGAGCGGTTCAAGCCTACGAGCAGTACTTC. It codes for CASSLALEGAVQAYEQYF.

The chain uses TRBV7-9 and TRBJ2-3; D might be TRBD2 (5 bases). The CDR3 totals 13 residues. The germline gives CDR1 SEHNR, CDR2 FQNEAQ (reference sequence). V was pared by 6 bases and J by 3 bases, with 10 bases between. The CDR3: CASRPGVTDTQYF. The CDR3, as DNA: TGTGCCAGCAGGCCCGGGGTAACAGATACGCAGTATTTT.

The genes are TRBV18 and TRBJ1-2, with 8 bases lining up with TRBD1. This CDR3 has 13 amino acids. CDR1 and CDR2 (germline): KGHSH, LQKENI. With V trimmed by 8 bases and J by 2 bases, 4 bases remained unmatched. CDR3 loop: CASGGQGNYGYTF. The CDR3, as DNA: TGTGCCAGCGGAGGACAGGGAAACTATGGCTACACCTTC.

This clone was found a few times. The chain carries TRBV5-1 and TRBJ2-7, with D tentatively TRBD2 (5 bases). The V end lost 0 bases, the J end lost 0 bases, and 7 bases lay between the germline ends. CDR3 length: 14 residues. Germline V CDR1 and CDR2: SGHRS, YFSETQ. Here the CDR3 DNA reads TGCGCCAGCAGCTTGGTGGGGAGCTCCTACGAGCAGTACTTC. This codes for CASSLVGSSYEQYF.